Shown below are 6 T cell receptor beta chains from a single sample sequenced in a study of shared clonotypes between healthy human individuals. Using immunoSEQ multiplex PCR, the repertoire was profiled, and TCRdb retains in-frame clones only, with some absent. The data show about 1.4 million clones, roughly 96% seen once. The sample comprised naive CD4+ T cells sorted from blood. Subset of the sample: CD45RA+ positively selected. The receptors shown here come from a man aged 25 to 40 in good health.

This clone was seen a single time. The gene calls are TRBV6-1 and TRBJ2-3; 8 bases are shared with TRBD2. V lost 0 bases to trimming and J lost 3 bases; unmatched junction nucleotides: 2. CDR3 length equals 15 residues. Per germline, CDR1 MNHNS and CDR2 SASEGT. The CDR3 loop is CASSEAAGVTDTQYF. In nucleotides, the CDR3 is TGTGCCAGCAGTGAAGCAGCGGGAGTGACAGATACGCAGTATTTT.

In DNA form, the CDR3 reads TGCGCCAGCAGTCAATCGGGGACAGGGGGCCCCTACGAGCAGTACTTC. Amino acid sequence: CASSQSGTGGPYEQYF. The chain couples TRBV23-1 to TRBJ2-7, with TRBD1 matching over 12 bases. TRBV23-1 is classed as an ORF, of uncertain function. CDR3 length equals 16 residues. The V and J ends lost 0 bases and 2 bases, in that order; junction bases with no gene match: 2.

V usage is TRBV5-5 and J usage is TRBJ1-2, with 7 bases that match TRBD1. Germline values: CDR1 SGHKS, CDR2 YYEKEE (reference sequence). V was clipped by 3 bases and J by 0 bases; unmatched bases: 2. This CDR3 region has 14 residues. The CDR3 region has the DNA TGTGCCAGCAGCTGGGGGACAGCTAACTATGGCTACACCTTC. This gives the protein CASSWGTANYGYTF.

V is TRBV9 and J is TRBJ1-2, with D unresolved. V dropped 4 bases and J dropped 5 bases, with 9 bases sitting between them. Germline V gives CDR1 SGDLS, CDR2 YYNGEE. The CDR3 loop spans 12 amino acids. CDR3 sequence: CASSLEAYGYTF. The CDR3 DNA follows: TGTGCCAGCAGCCTAGAGGCTTATGGCTACACCTTC.

V gene TRBV5-5 combines with J gene TRBJ1-1; D is undetermined. Germline values: CDR1 SGHKS, CDR2 YYEKEE (reference sequence). The CDR3 covers 15 residues. The V end lost 0 bases, the J end lost 2 bases, and 11 bases lay between the germline ends. The CDR3 reads CASSLGQRENTEAFF. CDR3 bases: TGTGCCAGCAGCTTGGGTCAAAGAGAAAACACTGAAGCTTTCTTT. The variable domain in full, completed from reference TRBV5-5 and TRBJ1-1, reads DAGVTQSPTHLIKTRGQQVTLRCSPISGHKSVSWYQQVLGQGPQFIFQYYEKEERGRGNFPDRFSARQFPNYSSELNVNALLLGDSALYLCASSLGQRENTEAFFGQGTRLTVV.

This clone was recorded once. V is TRBV28 and J is TRBJ1-1; D gene unclear. The V gene's germline CDR1 is MDHEN and CDR2 SYDVKM. This CDR3 region has 14 residues. V was shortened by 6 bases and J by 5 bases, with 16 bases between the two germline ends. The CDR3 reads CASSQAGPLTEAFF. CDR3 in DNA: TGTGCCAGCAGCCAGGCGGGTCCTCTGACTGAAGCTTTCTTT. Full variable domain (outside the CDR3, taken from reference TRBV28 and TRBJ1-1): DVKVTQSSRYLVKRTGEKVFLECVQDMDHENMFWYRQDPGLGLRLIYFSYDVKMKEKGDIPEGYSVSREKKERFSLILESASTNQTSMYLCASSQAGPLTEAFFGQGTRLTVV.